This TCR beta chain originates from a study of T cell clonality in common variable immunodeficiency. Study-wide findings and caveats: Fewer TCRbeta clones were shared among CVID subjects than controls. Repertoire-complication correlations in CVID were limited by patient heterogeneity.

This clone was seen repeatedly, ten times or more. Antigen unknown. The read halts 3 residues ahead of the CDR3 end, with the missing end drawn from the germline J gene. The protocol was immunoSEQ multiplex PCR, while the TCRdb copy is restricted to in-frame clones and leaves out a portion. The sample has around 55,000 clones, none seen only once. The CDR3 contains 15 residues. V lost 4 bases, J lost 3 bases, and 13 bases lay in between. In germline, CDR1 is MNHNS, CDR2 SASEGT. This chain joins TRBV6-1 and TRBJ2-1, with D possibly being TRBD1 (5 bases). Sequences were obtained from peripheral blood mononuclear cells. This sequence originates from a person aged 18 to 69 in good health. The sequenced CDR3 bases are TGTGCCAGCAGTGTTAGGGGCTTGGGCTACAATGAG. Translating it yields CASSVRGLGYNE. From start to end, the CDR3 is CASSVRGLGYNEQFF.